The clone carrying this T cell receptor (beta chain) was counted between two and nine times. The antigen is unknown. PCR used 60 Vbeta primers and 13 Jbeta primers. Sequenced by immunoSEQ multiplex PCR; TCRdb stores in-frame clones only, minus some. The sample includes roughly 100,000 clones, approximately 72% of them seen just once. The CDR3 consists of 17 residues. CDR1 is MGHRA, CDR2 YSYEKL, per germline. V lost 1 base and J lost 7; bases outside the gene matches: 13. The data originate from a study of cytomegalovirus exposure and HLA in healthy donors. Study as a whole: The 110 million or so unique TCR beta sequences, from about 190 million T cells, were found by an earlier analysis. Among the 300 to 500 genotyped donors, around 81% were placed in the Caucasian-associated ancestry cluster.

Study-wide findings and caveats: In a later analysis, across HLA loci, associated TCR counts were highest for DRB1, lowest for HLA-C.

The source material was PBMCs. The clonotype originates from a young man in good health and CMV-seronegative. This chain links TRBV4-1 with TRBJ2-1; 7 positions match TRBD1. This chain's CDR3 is CASSQAVTTGARNEQFF. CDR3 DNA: TGCGCCAGCAGCCAAGCAGTGACCACAGGGGCGAGGAATGAGCAGTTCTTC.